The sequence of this TCR beta chain was determined in a study of T cells in Graves' hyperthyroidism and ophthalmopathy. Broader study findings: Appearing also in blood were most of the thyroid clonotypes expanded above 0.001.

Amplified regions were TCR beta CDR3 sequences from RNA transcripts. The study used the HTBI primer set for a first-round RT-PCR of the TCR CDR3. TCRdb processed the multiplex PCR reads anew with MiXCR; each CDR3 protein has one entry. The data show about 570,000 distinct CDR3 sequences, with about 43% seen just once and around 20% held by the top ten. This clonotype has at least ten counts. Its antigen is undetermined. Uncontrolled infection, other autoimmune disease, pregnancy or lactation excluded patients. Orbital computed tomography and thyroid ultrasound, together with serum TRAb and thyroxine and clinical symptoms, were used for diagnoses. V gave up 1 base and J gave up 3 bases, with 12 bases separating them. CDR1 DFQATT and CDR2 SNEGSKA come from the germline V gene (reference sequence). The CDR3 loop spans 14 amino acids.

The V gene is TRBV20-1, the J gene TRBJ1-1; weak D call: TRBD1 (6 bases). The clonotype originates from an adult woman with Graves' disease, either hyperthyroidism or ophthalmopathy (not recorded which). The sample comprised peripheral blood or thyroid tissue (not recorded which). The CDR3 DNA reads as TGCAGTGCTAGAGGTGAACAGGGCTACACTGAAGCTTTCTTT. Translated: CSARGEQGYTEAFF.